These 7 T cell receptor beta chains were sequenced from one sample in a study of blood T cell repertoires in COVID-19. Generated by immunoSEQ multiplex PCR, the TCRdb table keeps only in-frame clones and is missing some. Seen here are some 120,000 clones, around 80% observed once, and the top ten hold about 6.3%. The sample consisted of peripheral blood. Every receptor here comes from a man older than 75 with active or convalescent COVID-19.

This clone was seen many times. The V and J genes are TRBV9 and TRBJ1-2; TRBD1 agrees at 8 bases. Per germline, CDR1 SGDLS and CDR2 YYNGEE. The CDR3 totals 14 residues. Trimming took 3 bases from V and 4 from J; bases not matched to a gene: 5. CDR3 protein: CASSDGQGSYGYTF. For the CDR3, the DNA is TGTGCCAGCAGCGACGGACAGGGCTCCTATGGCTACACCTTC. Looking up the rest from reference TRBV9 and TRBJ1-2 gives the full variable domain: DSGVTQTPKHLITATGQRVTLRCSPRSGDLSVYWYQQSLDQGLQFLIQYYNGEERAKGNILERFSAQQFPDLHSELNLSSLELGDSALYFCASSDGQGSYGYTFGSGTRLTVV.

The genes are TRBV10-3 and TRBJ1-1; D might be TRBD1 (6 bases). CDR1 and CDR2 (germline): ENHRY, SYGVKD. CDR3 length: 11 amino acids. V dropped 7 bases and J dropped 4 bases, with 7 bases sitting between them. Here the CDR3 reads CAIKQGTEAFF. The CDR3 coding sequence is TGTGCCATCAAACAGGGCACTGAAGCTTTCTTT.

This sequence joins TRBV5-5 and TRBJ2-7, with D possibly TRBD1 on 5 matching bases. V lost 4 bases to trimming and J lost 6 bases, with 8 bases between them. CDR3 size: 11 residues. Germline V gene data show CDR1 as SGHKS and CDR2 as YYEKEE (reference sequence). CDR3 sequence (DNA): TGTGCCAGCAGCAGGGGTTTCGAGCAGTACTTC. Its protein product is CASSRGFEQYF.

The rearrangement uses TRBV4-3 and TRBJ1-2; TRBD1 might be the D (6 bases). CDR1 is LGHNA and CDR2 is YSLEER in the germline V gene. V shed 1 base and J shed 6 bases, with 12 bases lying between them. The CDR3 covers 14 residues. The CDR3 DNA reads as TGCGCCAGCAGCCAAGGGGAGGGGGTCGATGGCTACACCTTC. It codes for CASSQGEGVDGYTF.

The chain recombines TRBV7-2 with TRBJ2-5; 14 positions agree with TRBD2. The CDR3 spans 16 residues. V was pared by 4 bases and J by 8 bases, with 9 bases of the junction left unmatched. Germline V CDR1 and CDR2: SGHTA, FQGNSA. The CDR3 sequence: CASSSKTSGGVFTQYF. Here the CDR3 DNA reads TGTGCCAGCAGCTCTAAGACTAGCGGGGGGGTTTTCACCCAGTACTTC. Drawing the rest from reference TRBV7-2 and TRBJ2-5, the complete variable domain is GAGVSQSPSNKVTEKGKDVELRCDPISGHTALYWYRQSLGQGLEFLIYFQGNSAPDKSGLPSDRFSAERTGGSVSTLTIQRTQQEDSAVYLCASSSKTSGGVFTQYFGPGTRLLVL.

This clone was recorded only once. In DNA, the CDR3 is TGTGCCAGCAGCTTGGCACAGGGGGCTGGTCAGCCCCAGCATTTT. Translated: CASSLAQGAGQPQHF. The rearrangement joins TRBV5-5 to TRBJ1-5, with 9 bases aligning to TRBD1. The CDR3 sequence is 15 residues long. V trimming: 0 bases; J trimming: 6 bases; junction bases outside the gene matches: 4. Germline V gene data show CDR1 as SGHKS and CDR2 as YYEKEE (reference sequence).

The chain uses TRBV7-2 and TRBJ2-3; 11 bases agree with TRBD1. Germline CDR1 is SGHTA and CDR2 is FQGNSA. Trimming cost V 4 bases and J 3 bases; bases outside gene matches: 6. CDR3 length: 16 amino acids. CDR3 in DNA: TGTGCCAGCAGCTCCCGGACAGGGGGCAGGACAGATACGCAGTATTTT. The encoded protein is CASSSRTGGRTDTQYF.